This TCR beta chain is from a study of Graves' ophthalmopathy and Graves' hyperthyroidism. Study summary: Ophthalmopathy absent within 18 months of follow-up marked hyperthyroidism as stable. Study results and limitations: The model flagged ophthalmopathy progression at roughly 64% sensitivity and nearly 75% specificity. Cross-validated, the 13-signature model showed 87.88%/81.08% sensitivity/specificity, and 80%/75% in the test set.

Note on this clonotype: Its antigen is undetermined.

The CDR3 loop spans 15 amino acids. The germline CDR1 and CDR2 sequences are SGHTA and FQGNSA. V lost 4 bases to trimming and J lost 0 bases, with 7 bases between them. Researchers took RNA transcripts and amplified TCR beta CDR3 regions from them. Following a first-round RT-PCR that used HTBI primers, a second-round multiplex PCR was carried out. TCRdb used MiXCR to reprocess the multiplex PCR reads, holding one entry per CDR3 protein. This sample yields about 500,000 distinct CDR3 sequences, of which less than 40% are seen a single time; about 4.2% belongs to the top ten. A diagnosis was made from clinical symptoms together with serum thyroxine, TRAb, thyroid ultrasound and orbital computed tomography.

The rearrangement joins TRBV7-2 to TRBJ2-6; D uncertain. This clonotype originated in an adult man with Graves' hyperthyroidism. The sequencing sample was made of peripheral blood or thyroid tissue (not recorded which). The DNA for the CDR3 is TGTGCCAGCAGCTCACACGGCTCTGGGGCCAACGTCCTGACTTTC. It translates to CASSSHGSGANVLTF.